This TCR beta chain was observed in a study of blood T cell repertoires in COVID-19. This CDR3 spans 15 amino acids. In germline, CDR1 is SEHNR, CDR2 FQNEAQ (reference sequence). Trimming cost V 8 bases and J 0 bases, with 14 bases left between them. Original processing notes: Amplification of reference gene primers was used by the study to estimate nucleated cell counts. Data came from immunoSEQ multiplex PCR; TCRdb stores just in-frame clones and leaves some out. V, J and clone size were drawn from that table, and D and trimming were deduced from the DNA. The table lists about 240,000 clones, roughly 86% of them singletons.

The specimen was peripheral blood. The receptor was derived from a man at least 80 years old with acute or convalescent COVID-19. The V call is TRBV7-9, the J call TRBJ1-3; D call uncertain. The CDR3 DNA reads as TGTGCCAGCGGGAGAGGGAAGAGCTCTGGAAACACCATATATTTT. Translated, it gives CASGRGKSSGNTIYF.